This T cell receptor beta chain originates from a study of blood T cell repertoires in COVID-19. On the study more broadly: Both acute and convalescent COVID-19 samples were obtained from the United States, Italy and Spain.

The V gene's germline CDR1 is ENHRY and CDR2 SYGVKD. This CDR3 contains 19 residues. V was pared by 4 bases and J by 0 bases, with 21 bases between. Authors' data handling: Estimates of nucleated cell counts were drawn from the amplification of reference gene primers. The assay was immunoSEQ multiplex PCR, and TCRdb's table has in-frame clones only and misses some. That table furnishes V, J and clone size, whereas the DNA furnished D and trimming. Here the sample spans some 180,000 clones, just under 80% being singletons. Sequenced: peripheral blood. This sequence joins TRBV10-3 and TRBJ2-2, with D possibly being TRBD1 (5 bases). This sequence was found in a woman of 80 years or more with active or convalescent COVID-19. The CDR3 sequence: CAISGRRGSMFANTGELFF. The CDR3 DNA reads as TGTGCCATCAGTGGTCGAAGGGGCTCGATGTTCGCGAACACCGGGGAGCTGTTTTTT.